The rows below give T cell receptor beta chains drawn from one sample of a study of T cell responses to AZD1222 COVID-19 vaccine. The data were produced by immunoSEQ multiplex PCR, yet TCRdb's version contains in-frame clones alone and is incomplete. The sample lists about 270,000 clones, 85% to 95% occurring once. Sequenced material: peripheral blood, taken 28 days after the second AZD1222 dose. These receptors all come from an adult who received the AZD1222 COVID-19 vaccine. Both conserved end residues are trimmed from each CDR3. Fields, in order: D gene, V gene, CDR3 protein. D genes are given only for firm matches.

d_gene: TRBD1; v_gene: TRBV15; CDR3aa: ATGQGWEKLF
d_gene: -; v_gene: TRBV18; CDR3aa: ASSPQQDYGYT
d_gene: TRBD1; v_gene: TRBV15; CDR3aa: ATSRGRFGTAFRDNEQF
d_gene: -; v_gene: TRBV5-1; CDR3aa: ASSPFYANPNYGYT
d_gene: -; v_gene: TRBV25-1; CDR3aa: ASSVYYEQY
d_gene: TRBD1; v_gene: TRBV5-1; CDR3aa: ASSLEVGQGPFYNSPLH
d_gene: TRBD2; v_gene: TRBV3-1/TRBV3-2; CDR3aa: ASSHTPGLVSYEQY
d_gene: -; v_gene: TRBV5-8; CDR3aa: ASSPYNEQF
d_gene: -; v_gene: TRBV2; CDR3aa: ASARDSGRNSPLH
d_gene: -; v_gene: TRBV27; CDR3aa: ASSLGASYEQY
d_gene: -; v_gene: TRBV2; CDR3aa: ASSERSDTQY
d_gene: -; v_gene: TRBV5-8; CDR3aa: ASSLGLMNTEAF
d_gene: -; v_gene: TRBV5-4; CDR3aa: ASSLGGIGANVLT
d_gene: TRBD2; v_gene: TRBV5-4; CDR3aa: ASSLDPSGIEGLYEQY
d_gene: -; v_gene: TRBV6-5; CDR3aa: ASKLIAEGYNEQF
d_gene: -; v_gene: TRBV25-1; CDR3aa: AISGGTSTDTQY
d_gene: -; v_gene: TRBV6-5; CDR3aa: ASSYGLGQPQH
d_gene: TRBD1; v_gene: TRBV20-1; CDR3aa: SAGQGGRAF
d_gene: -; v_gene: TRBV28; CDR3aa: ASSGQGYGYT
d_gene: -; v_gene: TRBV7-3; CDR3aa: ASSLGASPAGELF
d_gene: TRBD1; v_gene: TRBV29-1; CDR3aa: SVGWTGGAF
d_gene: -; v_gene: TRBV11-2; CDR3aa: ASSPLWGGARDGELF
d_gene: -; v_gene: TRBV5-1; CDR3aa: ASSLGGRGNTGELF
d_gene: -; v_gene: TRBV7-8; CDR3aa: ASSLGTTGIVVSYEQY
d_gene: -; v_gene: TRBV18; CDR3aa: ASSPRPEGEQY